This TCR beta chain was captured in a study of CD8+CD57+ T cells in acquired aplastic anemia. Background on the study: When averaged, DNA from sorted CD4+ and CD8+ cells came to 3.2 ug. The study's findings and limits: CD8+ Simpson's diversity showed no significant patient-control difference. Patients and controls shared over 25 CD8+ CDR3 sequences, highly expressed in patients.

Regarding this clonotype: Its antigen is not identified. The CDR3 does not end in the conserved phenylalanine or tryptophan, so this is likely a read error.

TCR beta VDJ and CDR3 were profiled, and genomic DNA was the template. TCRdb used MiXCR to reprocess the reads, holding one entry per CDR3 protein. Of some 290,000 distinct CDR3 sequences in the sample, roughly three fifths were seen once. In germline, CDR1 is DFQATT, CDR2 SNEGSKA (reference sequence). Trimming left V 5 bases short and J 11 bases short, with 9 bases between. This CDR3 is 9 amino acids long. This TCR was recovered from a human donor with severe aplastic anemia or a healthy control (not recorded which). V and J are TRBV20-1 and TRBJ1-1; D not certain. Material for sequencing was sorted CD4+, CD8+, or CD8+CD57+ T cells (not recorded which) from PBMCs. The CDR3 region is CSARDGAFS. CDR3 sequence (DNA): TGCAGTGCTCGGGATGGGGCTTTCTCT.